This T cell receptor (beta chain) originates from a study of blood T cell repertoires in COVID-19. At the level of the study: Samples of COVID-19 (acute and convalescent) were obtained from the United States, Italy and Spain. Nucleic acid was either cDNA or gDNA, and it came from T cells, B-cell-depleted T cells, or PBMCs.

The CDR3 sequence is 18 residues long. The J segment lost 6 bases and the V segment lost 1 base, leaving 14 bases of the junction unmatched. CDR1 is GTSNPN, CDR2 SVGIG, per germline (reference sequence). As handled by the study authors: Reference gene primer amplification yielded estimated nucleated cell counts. Assay: immunoSEQ multiplex PCR; the TCRdb copy retains only in-frame clones and omits some. V and J calls and clone size are copied from that table; D and trimming were computed from the DNA. The data show tens of thousands of clones, 75% to 85% seen once. This clonotype was obtained from an elderly woman with acute or convalescent COVID-19. Sequencing was done on a sample of peripheral blood. This chain uses TRBV30 with TRBJ2-3, with TRBD2 matching over 12 bases. The CDR3 here is CAWSASRTSGGRRDTQYF. The CDR3 nucleotides read TGTGCCTGGAGTGCCTCCCGTACTAGCGGGGGGCGGAGGGATACGCAGTATTTT.